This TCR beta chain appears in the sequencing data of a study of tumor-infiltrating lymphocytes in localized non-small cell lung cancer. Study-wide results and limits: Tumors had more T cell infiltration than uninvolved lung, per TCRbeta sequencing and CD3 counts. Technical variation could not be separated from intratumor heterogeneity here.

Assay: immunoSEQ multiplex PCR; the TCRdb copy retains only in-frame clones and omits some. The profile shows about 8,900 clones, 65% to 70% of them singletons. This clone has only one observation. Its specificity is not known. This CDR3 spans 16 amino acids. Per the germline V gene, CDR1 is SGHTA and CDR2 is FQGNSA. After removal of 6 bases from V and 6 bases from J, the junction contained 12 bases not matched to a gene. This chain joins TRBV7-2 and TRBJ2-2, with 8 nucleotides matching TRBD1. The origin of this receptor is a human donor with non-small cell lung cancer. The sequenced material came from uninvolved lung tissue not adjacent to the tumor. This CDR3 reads CASRRDRGGMAGELFF. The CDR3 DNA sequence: TGTGCCAGCAGACGAGACAGGGGTGGTATGGCCGGGGAGCTGTTTTTT.